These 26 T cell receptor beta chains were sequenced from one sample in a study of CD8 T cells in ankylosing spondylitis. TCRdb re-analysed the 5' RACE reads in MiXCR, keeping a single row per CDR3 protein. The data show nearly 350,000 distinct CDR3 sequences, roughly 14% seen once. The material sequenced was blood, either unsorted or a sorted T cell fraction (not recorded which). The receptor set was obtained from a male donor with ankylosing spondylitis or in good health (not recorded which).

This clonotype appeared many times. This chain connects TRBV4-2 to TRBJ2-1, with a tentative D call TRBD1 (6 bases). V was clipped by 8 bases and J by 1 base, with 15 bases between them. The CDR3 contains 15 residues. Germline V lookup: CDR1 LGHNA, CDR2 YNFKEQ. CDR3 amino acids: CASSQDRGSYNEQFF. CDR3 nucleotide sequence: TGTGCCAGCTCTCAGGACAGAGGGTCCTACAATGAGCAGTTCTTC.

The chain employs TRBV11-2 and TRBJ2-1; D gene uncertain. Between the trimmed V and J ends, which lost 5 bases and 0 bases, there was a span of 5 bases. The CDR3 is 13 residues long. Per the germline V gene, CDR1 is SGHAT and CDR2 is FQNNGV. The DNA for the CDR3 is TGTGCCAGCAGCCCCGCCTCCTACAATGAGCAGTTCTTC. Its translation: CASSPASYNEQFF.

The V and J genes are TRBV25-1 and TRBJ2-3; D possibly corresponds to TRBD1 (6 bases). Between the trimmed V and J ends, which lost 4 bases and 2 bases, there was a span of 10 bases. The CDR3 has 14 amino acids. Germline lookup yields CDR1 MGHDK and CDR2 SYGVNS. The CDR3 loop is CASSGGRDTDTQYF. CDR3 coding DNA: TGTGCCAGCAGTGGGGGGCGTGACACAGATACGCAGTATTTT.

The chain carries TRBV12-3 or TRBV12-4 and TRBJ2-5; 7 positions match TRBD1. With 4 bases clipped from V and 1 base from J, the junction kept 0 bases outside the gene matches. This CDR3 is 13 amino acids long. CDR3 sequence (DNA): TGTGCCAGCAGTTGGGACAGCCAAGAGACCCAGTACTTC. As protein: CASSWDSQETQYF.

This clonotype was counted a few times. This CDR3 reads CASSPDPSSYEQYF. CDR3 coding DNA: TGCGCCAGCAGCCCCGACCCGAGCTCCTACGAGCAGTACTTC. This sequence joins TRBV5-1 and TRBJ2-7, with no clear D. V was pared by 4 bases and J by 0 bases, with 11 bases between. This CDR3 has 14 residues. Germline loops: CDR1 SGHRS, CDR2 YFSETQ.

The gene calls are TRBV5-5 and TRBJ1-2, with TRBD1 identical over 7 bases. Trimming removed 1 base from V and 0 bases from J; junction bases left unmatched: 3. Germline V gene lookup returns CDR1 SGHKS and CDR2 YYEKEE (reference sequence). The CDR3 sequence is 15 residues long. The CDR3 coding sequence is TGTGCCAGCAGCTTGCGACAGGGAACTAACTATGGCTACACCTTC. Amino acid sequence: CASSLRQGTNYGYTF.

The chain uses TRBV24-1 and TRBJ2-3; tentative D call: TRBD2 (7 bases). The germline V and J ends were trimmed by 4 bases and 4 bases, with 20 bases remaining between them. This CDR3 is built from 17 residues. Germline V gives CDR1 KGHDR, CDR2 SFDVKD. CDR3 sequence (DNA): TGTGCCACCAGTGACCGGAAAAGGGGGGGTAAGGCAGATACGCAGTATTTT. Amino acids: CATSDRKRGGKADTQYF.

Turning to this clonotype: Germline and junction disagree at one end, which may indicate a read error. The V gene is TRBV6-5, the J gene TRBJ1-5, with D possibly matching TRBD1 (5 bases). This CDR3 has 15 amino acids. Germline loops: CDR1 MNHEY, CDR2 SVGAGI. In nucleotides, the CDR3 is TGTGCCAGCAGTAACTCAGGGCCCCCCGGGCAGCCCCAGCATTTT. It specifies CASSNSGPPGQPQHF.

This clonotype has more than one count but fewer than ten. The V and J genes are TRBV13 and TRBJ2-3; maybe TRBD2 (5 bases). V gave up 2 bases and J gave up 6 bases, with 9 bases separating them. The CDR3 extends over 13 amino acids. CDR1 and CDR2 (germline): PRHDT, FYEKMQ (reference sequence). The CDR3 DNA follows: TGTGCCAGCAGCTTAAGATTAGCGGATACGCAGTATTTT. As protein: CASSLRLADTQYF.

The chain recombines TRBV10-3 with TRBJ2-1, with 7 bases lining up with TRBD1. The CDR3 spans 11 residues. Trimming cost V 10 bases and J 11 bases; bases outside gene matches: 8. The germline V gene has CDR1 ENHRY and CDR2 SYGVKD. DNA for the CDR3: TGTGCCACGACCAGGGACAGCAAGCAGTTCTTC. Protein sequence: CATTRDSKQFF.

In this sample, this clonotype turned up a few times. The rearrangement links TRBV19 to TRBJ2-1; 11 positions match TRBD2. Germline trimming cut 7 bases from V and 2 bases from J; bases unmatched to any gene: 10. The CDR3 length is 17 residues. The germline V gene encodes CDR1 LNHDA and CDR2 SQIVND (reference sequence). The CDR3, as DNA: TGTGCCAGTAAACGACTAGCGGGAAGAAATGCCTACAATGAGCAGTTCTTC. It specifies CASKRLAGRNAYNEQFF.

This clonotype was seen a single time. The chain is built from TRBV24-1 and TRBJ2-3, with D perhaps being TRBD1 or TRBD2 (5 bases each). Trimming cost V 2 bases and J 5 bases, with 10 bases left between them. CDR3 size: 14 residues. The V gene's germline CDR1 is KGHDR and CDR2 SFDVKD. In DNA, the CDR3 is TGTGCCACCAGTGATTCGTTGAGGGGAGATACGCAGTATTTT. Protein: CATSDSLRGDTQYF.

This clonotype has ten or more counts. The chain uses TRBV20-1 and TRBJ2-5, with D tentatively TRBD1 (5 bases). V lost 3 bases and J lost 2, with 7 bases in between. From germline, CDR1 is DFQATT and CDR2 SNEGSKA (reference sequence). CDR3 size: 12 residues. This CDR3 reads CSASRAQETQYF. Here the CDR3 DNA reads TGCAGTGCTAGCAGGGCACAAGAGACCCAGTACTTC.

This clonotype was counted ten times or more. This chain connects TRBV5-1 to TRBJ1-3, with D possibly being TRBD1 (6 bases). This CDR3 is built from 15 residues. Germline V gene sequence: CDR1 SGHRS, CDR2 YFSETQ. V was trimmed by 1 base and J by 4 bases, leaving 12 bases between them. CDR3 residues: CASSLTAGAGNTIYF. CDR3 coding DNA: TGCGCCAGCAGCTTGACGGCAGGGGCCGGAAACACCATATATTTT.

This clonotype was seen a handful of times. This chain's CDR3 is CASSPQAGRNSPLHF. DNA for the CDR3: TGTGCCAGCTCACCACAGGCAGGGCGCAATTCACCCCTCCACTTT. The chain is built from TRBV18 and TRBJ1-6; tentatively, D is TRBD1 (5 bases). From germline, CDR1 is KGHSH and CDR2 LQKENI. Trimming removed 1 base from V and 7 bases from J, with 11 bases in between. There are 15 residues in the CDR3.

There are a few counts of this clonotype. CDR3 loop: CASSYEGARPDTQYF. In DNA, the CDR3 is TGTGCCAGCAGTTACGAAGGGGCTCGACCAGATACGCAGTATTTT. The V call is TRBV6-5, the J call TRBJ2-3, with D perhaps TRBD1 (5 bases). The CDR3 runs to 15 residues. Germline loops: CDR1 MNHEY, CDR2 SVGAGI. V shed 2 bases and J shed 4 bases, with 13 bases lying between them.

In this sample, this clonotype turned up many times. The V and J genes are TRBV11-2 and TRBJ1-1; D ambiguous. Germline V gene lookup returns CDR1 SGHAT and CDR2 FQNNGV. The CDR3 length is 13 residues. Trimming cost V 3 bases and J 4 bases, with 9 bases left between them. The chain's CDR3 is CASSFNRGTEAFF. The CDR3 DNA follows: TGTGCCAGCAGCTTCAATCGGGGCACTGAAGCTTTCTTT.

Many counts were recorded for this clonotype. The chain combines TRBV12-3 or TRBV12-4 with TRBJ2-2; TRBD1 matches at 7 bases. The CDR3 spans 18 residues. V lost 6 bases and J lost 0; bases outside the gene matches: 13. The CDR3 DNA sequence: TGTGCCAGCAGGAGGGGGCGCGTGGCCAGCGCGAACACCGGGGAGCTGTTTTTT. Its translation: CASRRGRVASANTGELFF.

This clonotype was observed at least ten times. CDR3 nucleotides: TGCGCCAGCAGCTTGGGACAGGGAAGAGAGACCCAGTACTTC. This translates into CASSLGQGRETQYF. The chain recombines TRBV5-1 with TRBJ2-5, with TRBD1 matching 7 bases. V lost 0 bases and J lost 4; bases outside the gene matches: 3. The V gene's germline CDR1 is SGHRS and CDR2 YFSETQ. The CDR3 spans 14 residues.

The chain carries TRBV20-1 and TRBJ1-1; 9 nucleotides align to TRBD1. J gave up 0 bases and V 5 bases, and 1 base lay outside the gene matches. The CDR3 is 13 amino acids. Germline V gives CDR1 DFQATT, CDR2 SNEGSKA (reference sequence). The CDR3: CSAGQGMNTEAFF. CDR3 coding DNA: TGCAGTGCTGGACAGGGGATGAACACTGAAGCTTTCTTT.

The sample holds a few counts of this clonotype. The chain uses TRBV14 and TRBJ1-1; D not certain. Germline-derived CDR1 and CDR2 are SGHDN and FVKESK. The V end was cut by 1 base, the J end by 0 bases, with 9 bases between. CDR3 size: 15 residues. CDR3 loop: CASSQALGMNTEAFF. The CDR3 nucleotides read TGTGCCAGCAGCCAAGCACTAGGGATGAACACTGAAGCTTTCTTT. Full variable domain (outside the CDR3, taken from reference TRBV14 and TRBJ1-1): EAGVTQFPSHSVIEKGQTVTLRCDPISGHDNLYWYRRVMGKEIKFLLHFVKESKQDESGMPNNRFLAERTGGTYSTLKVQPAELEDSGVYFCASSQALGMNTEAFFGQGTRLTVV.

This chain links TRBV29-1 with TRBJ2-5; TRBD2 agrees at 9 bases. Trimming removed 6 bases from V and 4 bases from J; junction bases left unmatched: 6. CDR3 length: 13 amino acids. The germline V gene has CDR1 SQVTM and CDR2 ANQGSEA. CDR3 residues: CSVGGGAGETQYF. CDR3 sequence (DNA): TGCAGCGTAGGCGGGGGGGCGGGAGAGACCCAGTACTTC.

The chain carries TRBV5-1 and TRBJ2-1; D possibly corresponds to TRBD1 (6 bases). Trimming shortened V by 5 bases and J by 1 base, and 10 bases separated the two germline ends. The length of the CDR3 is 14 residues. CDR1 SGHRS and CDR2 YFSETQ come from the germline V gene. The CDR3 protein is CASRSGQSYNEQFF. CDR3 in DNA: TGCGCCAGCAGGTCGGGACAATCCTACAATGAGCAGTTCTTC.

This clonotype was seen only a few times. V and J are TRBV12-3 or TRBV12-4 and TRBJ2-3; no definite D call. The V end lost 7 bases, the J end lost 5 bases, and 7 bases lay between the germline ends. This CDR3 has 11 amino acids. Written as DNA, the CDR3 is TGTGCCAGCACCGTGGAAGATACGCAGTATTTT. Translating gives CASTVEDTQYF.

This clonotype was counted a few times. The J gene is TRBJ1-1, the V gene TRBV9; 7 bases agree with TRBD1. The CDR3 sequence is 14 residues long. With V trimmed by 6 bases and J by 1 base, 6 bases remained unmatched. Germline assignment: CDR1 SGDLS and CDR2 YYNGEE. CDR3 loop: CASTGQAGNTEAFF. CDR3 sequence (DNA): TGTGCCAGCACTGGACAGGCTGGGAACACTGAAGCTTTCTTT.

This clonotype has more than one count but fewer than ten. CDR3 in DNA: TGCGCCAGCAGCTTGGGGGCGGGTAGCGGCAACACAGATACGCAGTATTTT. It specifies CASSLGAGSGNTDTQYF. The J gene is TRBJ2-3, the V gene TRBV5-1; maybe TRBD2 (6 bases). Germline CDR1 reads SGHRS; CDR2 reads YFSETQ. The CDR3 is 17 amino acids. Trimming stripped 0 bases from V and 2 bases from J, with 16 bases between.